Presented here are 21 T cell receptor beta chains from one specimen sequenced in a study of cytomegalovirus exposure and HLA in healthy donors. The PCR made use of 60 Vbeta and 13 Jbeta primers. Produced via immunoSEQ multiplex PCR; TCRdb's table is partial and in-frame only. The table records 120,000 or so clones, around 70% of them present only once. The sample taken for sequencing was PBMCs. The receptors originated from a man aged 35 to 55 in good health and CMV-seropositive.

The chain carries TRBV5-6 and TRBJ2-4; D perhaps matches TRBD2 (7 bases). The CDR3 length is 15 residues. The ends were cut back, 4 bases at V and 0 bases at J, with 11 bases in the middle. Germline-derived CDR1 and CDR2 are SGHDT and YYEEEE. The chain's CDR3 is CASSLGGVAKNIQYF. The CDR3 DNA sequence: TGTGCCAGCAGCCTAGGGGGGGTAGCCAAAAACATTCAGTACTTC.

V is TRBV5-4 and J is TRBJ2-5; possible D gene TRBD1, 6 bases. V was shortened by 4 bases and J by 4 bases, with 11 bases between the two germline ends. CDR1 and CDR2 from the germline V gene are SGHNT and YYREEE (reference sequence). This CDR3 comprises 13 residues. The CDR3 nucleotides are TGTGCCAGCAGCCCTACAGGGATAGAGACCCAGTACTTC. It codes for CASSPTGIETQYF.

The chain recombines TRBV11-2 with TRBJ1-2, with TRBD1 matching over 9 bases. V lost 5 bases and J lost 8; bases outside the gene matches: 12. The germline V gene encodes CDR1 SGHAT and CDR2 FQNNGV. The CDR3 extends over 15 amino acids. This CDR3 is CASSQLRDRVGGYTF. DNA of the CDR3: TGTGCCAGCAGCCAACTTAGGGACAGGGTTGGGGGCTACACCTTC.

This chain connects TRBV7-8 to TRBJ1-2; D gene ambiguous. The germline gives CDR1 SGHVS, CDR2 FQNEAQ. Trimming stripped 1 base from V and 6 bases from J, with 12 bases between. The CDR3 totals 14 residues. The CDR3 DNA sequence: TGTGCCAGCAGCTTAGAAGCCCTGCCGGATGGCTACACCTTC. Its translation: CASSLEALPDGYTF.

The gene calls are TRBV19 and TRBJ1-2; 9 nucleotides match TRBD1. Germline lookup yields CDR1 LNHDA and CDR2 SQIVND (reference sequence). The CDR3 has 14 residues. The junction had 6 bases not matched to a gene; V was cut back by 7 bases and J by 3 bases. In DNA, the CDR3 is TGTGCCAGTAACCCACAGGGGGCAGACTATGGCTACACCTTC. This sequence encodes CASNPQGADYGYTF.

The rearrangement uses TRBV7-8 and TRBJ2-2; 9 bases map to TRBD1. V dropped 1 base and J dropped 1; count of bases not matched to a gene: 7. The CDR3 has 18 residues. Germline V lookup: CDR1 SGHVS, CDR2 FQNEAQ. The chain's CDR3 is CASSLGAPGQGNTGELFF. The CDR3 DNA is TGTGCCAGCAGCTTAGGGGCCCCGGGACAGGGGAACACCGGGGAGCTGTTTTTT.

This clone showed up just a few times. The chain has TRBV11-2 and TRBJ1-1; no clear D gene. The germline V gene encodes CDR1 SGHAT and CDR2 FQNNGV. CDR3 size: 13 residues. V gave up 1 base and J gave up 11 bases, with 14 bases separating them. This CDR3 reads CASSLGSQLGAFF. The DNA of the CDR3 is TGTGCCAGCAGCTTAGGTTCACAGCTGGGCGCTTTCTTT.

The sample holds a few counts of this clone. Written as DNA, the CDR3 is TGTGCCAGCAGTTTAAAGTATAGCTACGAGCAGTACTTC. Protein product: CASSLKYSYEQYF. V and J are TRBV28 and TRBJ2-7; D call uncertain. Trimming shortened V by 2 bases and J by 3 bases, and 8 bases separated the two germline ends. Germline CDR1 MDHEN, CDR2 SYDVKM. The CDR3 loop spans 13 amino acids.

The V call is TRBV10-3, the J call TRBJ2-1, with D unresolved. Per the germline V gene, CDR1 is ENHRY and CDR2 is SYGVKD. There are 16 residues in the CDR3. Trimming removed 0 bases from V and 6 bases from J, with 15 bases in between. CDR3 sequence: CAISESALEVSNEQFF. CDR3 DNA sequence: TGTGCCATCAGTGAGTCGGCCCTAGAGGTGTCCAATGAGCAGTTCTTC.

This clone was picked up one time. The genes are TRBV21-1 and TRBJ2-7; the table assigns TRBD2, which was not confirmed against the DNA. TRBV21-1 is a documented pseudogene. CDR3 length: 15 amino acids. The CDR3 nucleotides are TGTGCCAGCAGCAAAACAAGAGGACTTGCCTACGAGCAGTACTTC. Translating it yields CASSKTRGLAYEQYF.

This sequence joins TRBV7-2 and TRBJ2-5; 11 bases agree with TRBD2. Trimming at V came to 5 bases and at J to 4 bases, leaving 12 bases not matched to a gene. Germline CDR1 reads SGHTA; CDR2 reads FQGNSA. CDR3 size: 17 residues. The CDR3: CASSLGTSGSLGETQYF. The CDR3 bases are TGTGCCAGCAGCCTAGGGACTAGCGGATCCCTGGGAGAGACCCAGTACTTC.

This clone was observed a few times. This rearrangement joins TRBV11-2 to TRBJ1-2; a possible D gene is TRBD1 (5 bases). This CDR3 region has 13 residues. Germline V lookup: CDR1 SGHAT, CDR2 FQNNGV. V was pared by 1 base and J by 5 bases, with 8 bases between. This CDR3 is CASSLGGTYGYTF. In DNA, the CDR3 is TGTGCCAGCAGCTTAGGAGGGACTTATGGCTACACCTTC. Based on the CDR3 plus reference TRBV11-2 and TRBJ1-2, the full variable domain is EAGVAQSPRYKIIEKRQSVAFWCNPISGHATLYWYQQILGQGPKLLIQFQNNGVVDDSQLPKDRFSAERLKGVDSTLKIQPAKLEDSAVYLCASSLGGTYGYTFGSGTRLTVV.

The chain uses TRBV7-6 and TRBJ2-7, with 13 positions matching TRBD2. Germline CDR1 reads SGHVS; CDR2 reads FNYEAQ. Losses at the gene ends were 5 bases for V and 0 bases for J; bases not matched to a gene: 1. This CDR3 is built from 15 residues. CDR3 residues: CASSRTSGSSYEQYF. CDR3 DNA sequence: TGTGCCAGCAGCCGGACTAGCGGGAGCTCCTACGAGCAGTACTTC.

This chain uses TRBV2 with TRBJ2-6; TRBD1 aligns across 12 bases. The V and J ends lost 7 bases and 4 bases, in that order; junction bases with no gene match: 11. The length of the CDR3 is 18 residues. Germline CDR1 is SNHLY and CDR2 is FYNNEI. The CDR3 here is CASTELGQGASGANVLTF. Here the CDR3 DNA reads TGTGCCAGCACCGAATTGGGACAGGGGGCCTCCGGGGCCAACGTCCTGACTTTC.

The CDR3 bases are TGTGCCAGCAGGGTACAGGGGGCTATAGTCGAGCAGTACTTC. This gives the protein CASRVQGAIVEQYF. This sequence joins TRBV6-6 and TRBJ2-7; 9 positions agree with TRBD1. The CDR3 covers 14 residues. Trimming took 6 bases from V and 6 from J; bases not matched to a gene: 9. Germline V CDR1 and CDR2: MNHNY, SVGAGI (reference sequence).

This chain joins TRBV23-1 and TRBJ1-5; D is possibly TRBD1 (6 bases). TRBV23-1 counts as an open reading frame of uncertain function. V shed 4 bases and J shed 0 bases, with 13 bases lying between them. This CDR3 region has 16 residues. Written as DNA, the CDR3 is TGCGCCAGCAGTCCATTGGGACACCTTAGCAATCAGCCCCAGCATTTT. This encodes CASSPLGHLSNQPQHF.

This clone came up a few times. The chain is built from TRBV30 and TRBJ2-1; D is unclear. CDR3 length equals 13 residues. The V end was cut by 2 bases, the J end by 4 bases, with 9 bases between. Germline V gene data show CDR1 as GTSNPN and CDR2 as SVGIG (reference sequence). The CDR3 sequence: CAWSSSGYNEQFF. DNA of the CDR3: TGTGCCTGGAGTTCGTCCGGGTACAATGAGCAGTTCTTC.

The rearrangement joins TRBV15 to TRBJ1-1; 7 bases are a match to TRBD1. The CDR3 has 17 amino acids. The germline V gene has CDR1 LNHNV and CDR2 YYDKDF (reference sequence). The V gene end was trimmed by 2 bases and the J gene end by 0 bases; junction bases not matched to a gene: 9. DNA for the CDR3: TGTGCCACCAGCAGATTGGGGGACAGCTACTTGAACACTGAAGCTTTCTTT. Protein product: CATSRLGDSYLNTEAFF.

This clone was found a few times. The rearrangement uses TRBV5-5 and TRBJ2-5; perhaps TRBD2 as D (6 bases). Germline V gene sequence: CDR1 SGHKS, CDR2 YYEKEE (reference sequence). This CDR3 spans 14 amino acids. Between the trimmed V and J ends, which lost 1 base and 3 bases, there was a span of 10 bases. This chain's CDR3 is CASSLRGGKETQYF. For the CDR3, the DNA is TGTGCCAGCAGCTTGCGCGGAGGGAAAGAGACCCAGTACTTC.

The chain joins TRBV7-8 to TRBJ2-7; TRBD1 matches 7 bases. V trimming: 4 bases; J trimming: 0 bases; junction bases outside the gene matches: 6. Germline V gene data show CDR1 as SGHVS and CDR2 as FQNEAQ. This CDR3 region has 15 residues. CDR3 protein: CASSSETGASYEQYF. The CDR3 DNA reads as TGTGCCAGCAGCTCAGAAACAGGGGCCTCCTACGAGCAGTACTTC.

V usage is TRBV10-3 and J usage is TRBJ2-7; TRBD1 matches at 8 bases. Losses at the gene ends were 0 bases for V and 7 bases for J; bases not matched to a gene: 11. Germline V gene lookup returns CDR1 ENHRY and CDR2 SYGVKD. This CDR3 spans 16 amino acids. CDR3 sequence reads: CAISESGGQGAREQYF. CDR3 DNA sequence: TGTGCCATCAGTGAGTCAGGGGGGCAGGGGGCGAGAGAGCAGTACTTC.